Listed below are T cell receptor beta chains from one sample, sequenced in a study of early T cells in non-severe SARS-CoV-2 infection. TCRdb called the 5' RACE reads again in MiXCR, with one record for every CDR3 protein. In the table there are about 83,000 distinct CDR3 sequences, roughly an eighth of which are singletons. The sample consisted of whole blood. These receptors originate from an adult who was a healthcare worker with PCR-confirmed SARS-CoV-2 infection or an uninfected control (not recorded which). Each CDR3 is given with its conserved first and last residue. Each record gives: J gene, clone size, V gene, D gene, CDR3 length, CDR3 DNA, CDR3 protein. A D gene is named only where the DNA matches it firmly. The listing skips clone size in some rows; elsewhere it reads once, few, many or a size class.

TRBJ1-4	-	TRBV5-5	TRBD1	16	TGTGCCAGCAGCCTTTTGCCCGCAGGGGGCTTGGAAAAACTGTTTTTT	CASSLLPAGGLEKLFF
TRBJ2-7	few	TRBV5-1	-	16	TGCGCCAGCAGCTTGGCGTCAGGGGTTCTCTCCTACGAGCAGTACTTC	CASSLASGVLSYEQYF
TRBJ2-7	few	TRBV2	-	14	TGTGCCAGCAGTGAGCGAGCGGGTTGGAGAGAGCAGTACTTC	CASSERAGWREQYF
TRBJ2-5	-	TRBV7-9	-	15	TGTGCCAGCAGCCCTCGGACTTGGACCTGGGAGACCCAGTACTTC	CASSPRTWTWETQYF
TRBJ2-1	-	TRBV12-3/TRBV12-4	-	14	TGTGCCAGCAGACGAAGGGAGAGCTACAATGAGCAGTTCTTC	CASRRRESYNEQFF
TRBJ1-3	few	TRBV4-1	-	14	TGCGCCAGCAGCCAAGAACAGGGCGGAAACACCATATATTTT	CASSQEQGGNTIYF
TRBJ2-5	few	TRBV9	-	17	TGTGCCAGCAGCGTAGTGGGAGAGGGACTGCACCAAGAGACCCAGTACTTC	CASSVVGEGLHQETQYF
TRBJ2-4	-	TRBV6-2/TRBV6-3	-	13	TGTGCCAGCAGTGACCCGGGACTAAACATTCAGTACTTC	CASSDPGLNIQYF
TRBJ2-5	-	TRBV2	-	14	TGTGCCAGCAGTGAAGAGTGGGACCAAGAGACCCAGTACTTC	CASSEEWDQETQYF
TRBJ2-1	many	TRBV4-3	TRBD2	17	TGCGCCAGCAGCCAGTATTTCGCGGGAGCGTCCTACAATGAGCAGTTCTTC	CASSQYFAGASYNEQFF
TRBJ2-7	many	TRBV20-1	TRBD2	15	TGCAGTGCTAGCGACCAGGGGACTAGGGGGTACGAGCAGTACTTC	CSASDQGTRGYEQYF
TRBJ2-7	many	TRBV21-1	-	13	TGTGCCAGCAGCCTCTCTCAGGTTGTTGAGCAGTACTTC	CASSLSQVVEQYF
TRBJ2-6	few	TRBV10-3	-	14	TGTGCCATCGGAGGGGACTCTGGGGCCAACGTCCTGACTTTC	CAIGGDSGANVLTF
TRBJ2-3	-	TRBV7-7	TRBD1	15	TGTGCTAGCAGTCAGGGGGCATTTACCACAGATACGCAGTATTTT	CASSQGAFTTDTQYF
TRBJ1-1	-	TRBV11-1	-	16	TGTGCCAGCAGCTCCCTGCTAGGGGCACTGAACACTGAAGCTTTCTTT	CASSSLLGALNTEAFF
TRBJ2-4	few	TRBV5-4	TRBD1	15	TGTGCCAGCAGCCACCCGGGGGACAGGGGAGGCATTCAGTACTTC	CASSHPGDRGGIQYF
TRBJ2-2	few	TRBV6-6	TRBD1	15	TGTGCCAGCAGTTACTCGACAGGGAGCACCGGGGAGCTGTTTTTT	CASSYSTGSTGELFF
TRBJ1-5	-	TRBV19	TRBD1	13	TGTGCCAGTAATGAGGGGGCAGGGCAGCCCCAGCATTTT	CASNEGAGQPQHF
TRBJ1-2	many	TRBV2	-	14	TGTGCCAGCAGTGAAGCTCGGACCGGTTATGGCTACACCTTC	CASSEARTGYGYTF
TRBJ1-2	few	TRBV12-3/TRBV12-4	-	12	TGTGCCAGCAGCCCAGGGCTTGATGGCTACACCTTC	CASSPGLDGYTF
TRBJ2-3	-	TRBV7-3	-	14	TGCGCCAGCAGCCCCCAGAGGGGGTCAGATACGCAGTATTTT	CASSPQRGSDTQYF
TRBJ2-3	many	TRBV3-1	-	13	TGTGCCAGCTCACCCGGAGGCACAGATACGCAGTATTTT	CASSPGGTDTQYF
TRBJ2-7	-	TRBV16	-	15	TGTGCCAGCAGCCACATAACCGGGACACGGCTCGAGCAGTACTTC	CASSHITGTRLEQYF
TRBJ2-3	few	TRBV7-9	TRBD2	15	TGTGCCAGCACCACCATGGGACTAGCGACAGATACGCAGTATTTT	CASTTMGLATDTQYF
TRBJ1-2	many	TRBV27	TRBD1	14	TGTGCCAGCAGGCCGACAGGGTGGTACTATGGCTACACCTTC	CASRPTGWYYGYTF
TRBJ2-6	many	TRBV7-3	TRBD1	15	TGTGCCAGCAGCTTAGACAGGGGTGGGGCCAACGTCCTGACTTTC	CASSLDRGGANVLTF
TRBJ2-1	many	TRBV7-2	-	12	TGTGCCAGCCAGAGCGGCTACAATGAGCAGTTCTTC	CASQSGYNEQFF
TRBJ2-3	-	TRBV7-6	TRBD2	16	TGTGCCAGCAGCCGTTCCGGGACTAGAGGTGGAGATACGCAGTATTTT	CASSRSGTRGGDTQYF
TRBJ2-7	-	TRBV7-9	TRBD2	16	TGTGCCAGCAGCTTAGCGCATAGCGGGGCTGAATACGAGCAGTACTTC	CASSLAHSGAEYEQYF
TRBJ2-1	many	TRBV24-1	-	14	TGTGCCACCAGTGATTTTCTCAAGGTCAATGAGCAGTTCTTC	CATSDFLKVNEQFF
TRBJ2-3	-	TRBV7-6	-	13	TGTGCCAGCAGCTTAGCACAGGGAAATACGCAGTATTTT	CASSLAQGNTQYF
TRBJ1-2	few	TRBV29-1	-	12	TGCAGCGTTGAAGATCCTGGGGATGGCTACACCTTC	CSVEDPGDGYTF
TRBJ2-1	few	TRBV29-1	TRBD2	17	TGCAGCGAAAGCGGGAGGGGCGGGAGCGCCCCAGGGGGGGAGCAGTTCTTC	CSESGRGGSAPGGEQFF
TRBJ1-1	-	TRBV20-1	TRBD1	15	TGCAGTGGGGATAGACGGGACAGGGGCGACACTGAAGCTTTCTTT	CSGDRRDRGDTEAFF
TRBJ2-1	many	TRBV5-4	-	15	TGTGCCAGCAGCTTCAGGGGTGTGACCTACAATGAGCAGTTCTTC	CASSFRGVTYNEQFF
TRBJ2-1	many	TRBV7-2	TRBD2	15	TGTGCCAGCAGCTGGCTAGCGGAGAGTTTCAATGAGCAGTTCTTC	CASSWLAESFNEQFF
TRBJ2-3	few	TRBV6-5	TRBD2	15	TGTGCCAGCAGTACTAGCGGGAGGGCTCGGGATACGCAGTATTTT	CASSTSGRARDTQYF
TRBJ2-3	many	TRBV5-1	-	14	TGCGCCAGCAGCTTGCAAGGGAATTCAGATACGCAGTATTTT	CASSLQGNSDTQYF